This T cell receptor (beta chain) is from a study of blood T cell repertoires in COVID-19. About the study: The United States, Italy and Spain were the sources of the acute and convalescent COVID-19 samples. Sample material is recorded as cDNA or gDNA derived from T cells, B-cell-depleted T cells, or PBMCs.

CDR1 and CDR2 (germline): KGHDR, SFDVKD. Trimming pared 2 bases from V and 4 bases from J, leaving 7 bases between. The CDR3 consists of 13 residues. Per the original data handling: How many nucleated cells were present was estimated from reference gene primer amplification. Assay used: immunoSEQ multiplex PCR; TCRdb lists only in-frame clones, some missing. For V, J and clone size, that table is used; D and trimming come from the DNA. The table lists more than 100,000 clones, roughly nine tenths of them singletons. This receptor was obtained from a man aged 45 to 65 in a cohort sampled during active COVID-19. The J gene is TRBJ1-2, the V gene TRBV24-1; no clear D gene. Sequenced material: peripheral blood. The CDR3 DNA reads TGTGCCACCAGTGATTACGGTACCTATGGCTACACCTTC. As protein: CATSDYGTYGYTF.